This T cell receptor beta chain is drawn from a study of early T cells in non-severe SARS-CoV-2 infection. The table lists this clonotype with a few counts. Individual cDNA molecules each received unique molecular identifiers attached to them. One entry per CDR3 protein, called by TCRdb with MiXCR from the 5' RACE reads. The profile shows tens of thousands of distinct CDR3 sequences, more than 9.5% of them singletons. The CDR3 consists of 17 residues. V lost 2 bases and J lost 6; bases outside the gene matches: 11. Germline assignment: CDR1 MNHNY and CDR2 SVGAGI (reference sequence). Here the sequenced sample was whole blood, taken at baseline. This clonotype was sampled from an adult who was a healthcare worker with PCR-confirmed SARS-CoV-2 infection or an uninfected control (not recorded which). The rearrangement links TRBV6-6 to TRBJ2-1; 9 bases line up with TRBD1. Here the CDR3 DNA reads TGTGCCAGCAGTTACCCACCACAGGGGGCGTCTTTCAATGAGCAGTTCTTC. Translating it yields CASSYPPQGASFNEQFF.